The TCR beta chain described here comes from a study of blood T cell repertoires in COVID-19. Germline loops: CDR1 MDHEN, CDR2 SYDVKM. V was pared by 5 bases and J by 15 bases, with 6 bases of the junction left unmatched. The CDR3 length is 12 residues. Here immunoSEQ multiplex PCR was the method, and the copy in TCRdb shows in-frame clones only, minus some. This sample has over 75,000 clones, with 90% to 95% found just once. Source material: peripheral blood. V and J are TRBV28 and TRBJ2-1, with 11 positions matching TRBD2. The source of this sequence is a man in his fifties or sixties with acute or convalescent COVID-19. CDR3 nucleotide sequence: TGTGCCAGCAGTACCACTAGCGGGAGAGTGTTCTTC. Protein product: CASSTTSGRVFF.